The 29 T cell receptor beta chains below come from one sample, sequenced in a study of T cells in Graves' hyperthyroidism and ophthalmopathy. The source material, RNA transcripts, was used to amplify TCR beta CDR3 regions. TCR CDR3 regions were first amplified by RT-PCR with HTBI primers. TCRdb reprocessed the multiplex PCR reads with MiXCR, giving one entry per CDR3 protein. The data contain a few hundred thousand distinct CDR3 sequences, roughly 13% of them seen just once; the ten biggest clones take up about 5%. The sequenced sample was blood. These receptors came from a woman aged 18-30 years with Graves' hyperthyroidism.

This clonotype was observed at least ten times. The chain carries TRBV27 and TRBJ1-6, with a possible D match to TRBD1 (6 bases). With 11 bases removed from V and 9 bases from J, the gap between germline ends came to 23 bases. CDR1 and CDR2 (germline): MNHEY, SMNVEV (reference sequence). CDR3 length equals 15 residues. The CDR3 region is CARLGDTSPCSPLHF. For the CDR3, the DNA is TGTGCCCGTCTGGGGGACACTTCGCCGTGTTCACCCCTCCACTTT.

The CDR3 bases are TGTGCCAGTAGTATAGAGGGTGCCGGTCGCTACACCTTC. The encoded protein is CASSIEGAGRYTF. This rearrangement joins TRBV19 to TRBJ1-2; D remains unclear. The CDR3 runs to 13 residues. Germline values: CDR1 LNHDA, CDR2 SQIVND (reference sequence). Trimming left V 0 bases short and J 9 bases short, with 11 bases between.

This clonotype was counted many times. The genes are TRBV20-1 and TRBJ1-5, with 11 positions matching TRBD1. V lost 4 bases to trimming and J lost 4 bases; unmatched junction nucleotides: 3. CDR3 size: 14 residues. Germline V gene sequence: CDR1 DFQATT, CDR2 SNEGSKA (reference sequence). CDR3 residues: CSATRDRGNQPQHF. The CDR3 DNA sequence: TGCAGTGCTACTCGGGACAGGGGGAATCAGCCCCAGCATTTT.

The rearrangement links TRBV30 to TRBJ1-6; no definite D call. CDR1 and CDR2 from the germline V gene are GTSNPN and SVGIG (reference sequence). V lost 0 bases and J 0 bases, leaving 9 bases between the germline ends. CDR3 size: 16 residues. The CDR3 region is CAWSVVRSSYNSPLHF. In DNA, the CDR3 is TGTGCCTGGAGTGTAGTGCGCAGCTCCTATAATTCACCCCTCCACTTT.

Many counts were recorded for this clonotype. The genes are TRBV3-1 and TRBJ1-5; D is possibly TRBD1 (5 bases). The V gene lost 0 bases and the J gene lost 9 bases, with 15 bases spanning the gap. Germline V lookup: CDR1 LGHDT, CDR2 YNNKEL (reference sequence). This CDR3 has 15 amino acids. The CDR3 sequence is CASSQDRTGPRPQHF. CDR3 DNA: TGTGCCAGCAGCCAAGATCGAACAGGCCCGCGGCCCCAGCATTTT.

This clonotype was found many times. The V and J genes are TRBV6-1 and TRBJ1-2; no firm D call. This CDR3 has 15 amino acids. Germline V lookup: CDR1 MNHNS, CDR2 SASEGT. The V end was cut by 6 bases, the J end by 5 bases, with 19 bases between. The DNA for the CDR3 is TGTGCCAGCAGCCCAGAGCCCAGTCCGGTATATGGCTACACCTTC. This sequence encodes CASSPEPSPVYGYTF.

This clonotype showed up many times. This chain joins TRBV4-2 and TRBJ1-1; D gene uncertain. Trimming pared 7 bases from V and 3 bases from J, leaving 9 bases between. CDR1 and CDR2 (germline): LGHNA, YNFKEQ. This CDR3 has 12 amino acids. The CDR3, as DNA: TGTGCCAGCACTCAGTGGGACACTGAAGCTTTCTTT. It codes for CASTQWDTEAFF.

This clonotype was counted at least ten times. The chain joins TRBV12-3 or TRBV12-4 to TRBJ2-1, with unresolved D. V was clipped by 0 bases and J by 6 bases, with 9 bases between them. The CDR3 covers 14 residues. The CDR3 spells CASSLASARNEQFF. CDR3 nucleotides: TGTGCCAGCAGTTTAGCGTCGGCCCGCAATGAGCAGTTCTTC.

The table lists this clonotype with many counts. CDR3 protein: CASSLGQGGQETQYF. CDR3 bases: TGTGCCAGCAGCTTGGGACAGGGAGGGCAAGAGACCCAGTACTTC. V usage is TRBV7-2 and J usage is TRBJ2-5; 9 bases fit TRBD1. This CDR3 contains 15 residues. In germline, CDR1 is SGHTA, CDR2 FQGNSA. With 3 bases clipped from V and 2 bases from J, the junction kept 4 bases outside the gene matches.

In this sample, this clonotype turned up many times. The CDR3 bases are TGTGCCAGCACCCCAACTGCGGTCTCCTACAATGAGCAGTTCTTC. Translation gives CASTPTAVSYNEQFF. The chain has TRBV7-2 and TRBJ2-1; D is unclear. V was trimmed by 7 bases and J by 0 bases, leaving 13 bases between them. The CDR3 is 15 residues long. Germline loops: CDR1 SGHTA, CDR2 FQGNSA.

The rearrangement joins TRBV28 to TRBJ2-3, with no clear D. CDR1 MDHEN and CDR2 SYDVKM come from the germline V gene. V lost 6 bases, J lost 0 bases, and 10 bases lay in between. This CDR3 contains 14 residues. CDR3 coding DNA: TGTGCCAGCAGCGGGCAACCTAGCACAGATACGCAGTATTTT. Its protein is CASSGQPSTDTQYF.

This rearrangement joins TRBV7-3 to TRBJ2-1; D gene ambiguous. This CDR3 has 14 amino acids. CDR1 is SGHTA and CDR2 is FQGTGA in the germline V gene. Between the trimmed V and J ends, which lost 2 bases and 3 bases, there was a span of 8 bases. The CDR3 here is CASSLESDYNEQFF. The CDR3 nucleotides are TGTGCCAGCAGCTTAGAGTCCGACTACAATGAGCAGTTCTTC.

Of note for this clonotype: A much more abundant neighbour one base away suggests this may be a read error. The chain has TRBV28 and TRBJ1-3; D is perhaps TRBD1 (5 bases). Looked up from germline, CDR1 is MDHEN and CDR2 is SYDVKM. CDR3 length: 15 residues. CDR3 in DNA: TGTGCCAGCATTAAAACAGGAAATTCTGGAAACGCCATATATTTT. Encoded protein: CASIKTGNSGNAIYF.

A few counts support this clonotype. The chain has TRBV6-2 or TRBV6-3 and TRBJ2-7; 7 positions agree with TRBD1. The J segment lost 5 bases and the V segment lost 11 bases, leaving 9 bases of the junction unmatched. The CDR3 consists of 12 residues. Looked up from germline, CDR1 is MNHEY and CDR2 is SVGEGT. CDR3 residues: CAGRQGIHEQYF. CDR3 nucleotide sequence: TGTGCCGGCCGACAGGGAATCCACGAGCAGTACTTC.

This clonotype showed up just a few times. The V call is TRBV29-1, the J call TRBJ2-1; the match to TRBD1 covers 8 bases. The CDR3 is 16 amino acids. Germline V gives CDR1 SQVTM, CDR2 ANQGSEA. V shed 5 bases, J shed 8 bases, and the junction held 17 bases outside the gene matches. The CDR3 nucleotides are TGCAGCGTTCCCCCTGCAGTTGGACAGGGTATTGATGAGCAGTTCTTC. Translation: CSVPPAVGQGIDEQFF.

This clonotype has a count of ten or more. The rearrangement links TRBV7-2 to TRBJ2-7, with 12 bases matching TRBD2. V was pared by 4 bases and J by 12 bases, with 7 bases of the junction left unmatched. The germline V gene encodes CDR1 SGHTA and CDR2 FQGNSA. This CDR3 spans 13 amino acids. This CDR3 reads CASSSRLAGALYF. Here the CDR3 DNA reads TGTGCCAGCAGCTCGCGACTAGCGGGAGCGCTGTACTTC.

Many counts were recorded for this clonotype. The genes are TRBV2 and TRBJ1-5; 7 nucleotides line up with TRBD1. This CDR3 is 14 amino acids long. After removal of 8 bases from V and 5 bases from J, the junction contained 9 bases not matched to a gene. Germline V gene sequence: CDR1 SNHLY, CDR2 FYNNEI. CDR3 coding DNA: TGTGCCAGCCGACAGGGAGGAGGGGATCAGCCCCAGCATTTT. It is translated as CASRQGGGDQPQHF.

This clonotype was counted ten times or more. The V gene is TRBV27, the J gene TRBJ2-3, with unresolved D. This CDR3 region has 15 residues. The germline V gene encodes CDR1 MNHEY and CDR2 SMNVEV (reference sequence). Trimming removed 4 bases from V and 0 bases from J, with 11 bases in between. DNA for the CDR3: TGTGCCAGCAGTTCACCCATAGGGAGCACAGATACGCAGTATTTT. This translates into CASSSPIGSTDTQYF.

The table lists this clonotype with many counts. CDR3 loop: CASSFTQDTEAFF. The CDR3 DNA reads TGCGCCAGCAGCTTTACACAGGACACTGAAGCTTTCTTT. The rearrangement joins TRBV5-1 to TRBJ1-1, with D tentatively TRBD1 (5 bases). Germline-derived CDR1 and CDR2 are SGHRS and YFSETQ. The V end was cut by 2 bases, the J end by 3 bases, with 8 bases between. The length of the CDR3 is 13 residues.

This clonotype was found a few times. CDR3 loop: CASSFQGLTSEAFF. The CDR3 DNA reads as TGTGCCAGCAGCTTTCAGGGTCTGACCTCTGAAGCTTTCTTT. This chain links TRBV7-6 with TRBJ1-1; maybe TRBD1 (5 bases). The V gene lost 3 bases and the J gene lost 6 bases, with 14 bases spanning the gap. CDR3 length: 14 amino acids. CDR1 SGHVS and CDR2 FNYEAQ come from the germline V gene. Full variable domain (rest looked up from reference TRBV7-6 and TRBJ1-1): GAGVSQSPRYKVTKRGQDVALRCDPISGHVSLYWYRQALGQGPEFLTYFNYEAQQDKSGLPNDRFSAERPEGSISTLTIQRTEQRDSAMYRCASSFQGLTSEAFFGQGTRLTVV.

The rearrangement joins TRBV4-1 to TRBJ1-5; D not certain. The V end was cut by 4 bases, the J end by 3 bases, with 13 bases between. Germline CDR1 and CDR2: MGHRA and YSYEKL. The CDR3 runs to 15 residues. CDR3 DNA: TGCGCCAGCAGCCCGTCCAGTGGAGTCAATCAGCCCCAGCATTTT. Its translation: CASSPSSGVNQPQHF.

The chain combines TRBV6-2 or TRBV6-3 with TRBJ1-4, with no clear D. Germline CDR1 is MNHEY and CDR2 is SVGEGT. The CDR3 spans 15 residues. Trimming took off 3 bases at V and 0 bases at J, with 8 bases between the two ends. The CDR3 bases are TGTGCCAGCAGTTATGAAGCGACAACTAATGAAAAACTGTTTTTT. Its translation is CASSYEATTNEKLFF.

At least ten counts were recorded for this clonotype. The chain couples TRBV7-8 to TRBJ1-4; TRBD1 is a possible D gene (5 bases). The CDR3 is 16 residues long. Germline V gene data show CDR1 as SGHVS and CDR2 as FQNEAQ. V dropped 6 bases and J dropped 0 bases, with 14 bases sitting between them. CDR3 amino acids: CASRYGTSATNEKLFF. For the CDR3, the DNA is TGTGCCAGCAGATACGGGACGAGCGCAACTAATGAAAAACTGTTTTTT.

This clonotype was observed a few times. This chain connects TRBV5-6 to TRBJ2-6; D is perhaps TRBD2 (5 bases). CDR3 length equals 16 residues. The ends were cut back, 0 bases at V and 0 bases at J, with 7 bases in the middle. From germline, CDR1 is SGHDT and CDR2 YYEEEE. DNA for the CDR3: TGTGCCAGCAGCTTGGTAGGGAGCTCTGGGGCCAACGTCCTGACTTTC. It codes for CASSLVGSSGANVLTF.

The CDR3 protein is CASSPDFRRETQYF. In DNA, the CDR3 is TGTGCCAGCAGTCCGGACTTTCGGCGAGAGACCCAGTACTTC. The rearrangement uses TRBV3-1 and TRBJ2-5, with D possibly TRBD2 on 5 matching bases. V lost 6 bases and J 4 bases, leaving 15 bases between the germline ends. The CDR3 is made up of 14 amino acids. Germline-derived CDR1 and CDR2 are LGHDT and YNNKEL (reference sequence).

The CDR3 bases are TGTGCCAGCAGCGCTAGTGCTTCCTACAATGAGCAGTTCTTC. Its translation: CASSASASYNEQFF. This chain joins TRBV9 and TRBJ2-1; no firm D call. CDR3 size: 14 residues. CDR1 is SGDLS and CDR2 is YYNGEE in the germline V gene. Trimming cost V 3 bases and J 1 base, with 8 bases left between them.

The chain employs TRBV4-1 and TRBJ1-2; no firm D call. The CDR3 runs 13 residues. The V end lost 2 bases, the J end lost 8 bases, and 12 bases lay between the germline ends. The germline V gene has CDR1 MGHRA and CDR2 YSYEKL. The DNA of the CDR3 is TGCGCCAGCAGCCAATCGGCTATGAGGGGCTACACCTTC. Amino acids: CASSQSAMRGYTF.

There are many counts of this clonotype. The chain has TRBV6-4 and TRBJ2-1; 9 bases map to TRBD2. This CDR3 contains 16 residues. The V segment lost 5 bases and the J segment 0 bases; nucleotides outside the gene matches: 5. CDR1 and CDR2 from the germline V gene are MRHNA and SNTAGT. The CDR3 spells CASSIAGEGSYNEQFF. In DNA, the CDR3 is TGTGCCAGCAGTATAGCGGGAGAAGGCTCCTACAATGAGCAGTTCTTC.

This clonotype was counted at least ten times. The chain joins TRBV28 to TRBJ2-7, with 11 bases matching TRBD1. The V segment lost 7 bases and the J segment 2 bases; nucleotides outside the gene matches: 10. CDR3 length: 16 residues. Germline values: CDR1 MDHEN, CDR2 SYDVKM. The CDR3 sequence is CASTLGTGQGAYEQYF. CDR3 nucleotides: TGTGCCAGCACCCTTGGGACGGGACAGGGGGCCTACGAGCAGTACTTC.